This T cell receptor (beta chain) was retrieved from a study of blood T cell repertoires in COVID-19. As for the study in general: Spain, Italy and the United States supplied samples that represented acute and convalescent COVID-19. PBMCs, B-cell-depleted T cells, or T cells were the source of the cDNA or gDNA that made up the material.

V dropped 3 bases and J dropped 7 bases, with 15 bases sitting between them. Germline-derived CDR1 and CDR2 are KGHSH and LQKENI. There are 14 residues in the CDR3. Per the authors' pipeline: Amplification of reference gene primers provided the estimated nucleated cell counts. Method: immunoSEQ multiplex PCR; TCRdb's copy keeps in-frame clones and lacks some. The V and J calls and clone size are taken from that table; D and trimming were inferred from the DNA. Of approximately 270,000 clones in the sample, about 89% were seen once. The sequence was collected from a man between 25 and 39 years old with acute or convalescent COVID-19. The sequenced material came from peripheral blood. This chain links TRBV18 with TRBJ1-1; D gene ambiguous. CDR3 in amino acids: CASSPIRGYYEAFF. The CDR3 coding sequence is TGTGCCAGCTCACCTATTCGAGGTTACTATGAAGCTTTCTTT.